This T cell receptor beta chain came from a study of cytomegalovirus exposure and HLA in healthy donors. Study conclusions and caveats: The authors listed some 150 TCR beta chains as cytomegalovirus-associated. Productive rates of about 90% or about 30% were seen for most TCR beta V segments in an earlier analysis.

60 Vbeta and 13 Jbeta primers were used in PCR. Sequencing used immunoSEQ multiplex PCR; TCRdb keeps in-frame clones, though not all of them. The sample contains 120,000 to 150,000 clones, 80% of which appear only once. In this sample, this clone turned up many times. As yet, its antigen is unknown. The TCR sequence derives from a man aged 25 to 40 in good health and CMV-seronegative. The sample consisted of PBMCs.

This chain's CDR3 is CASSPLAGIDEQFF. CDR3 bases: TGCGCCAGCAGCCCGCTAGCGGGAATTGATGAGCAGTTCTTC. The V gene is TRBV4-1, the J gene TRBJ2-1, with 9 bases fitting TRBD2. V lost 4 bases, J lost 8 bases, and 6 bases stayed unmatched. CDR1 MGHRA and CDR2 YSYEKL come from the germline V gene. The CDR3 is made up of 14 amino acids.